This TCR beta chain was profiled in a study of blood T cells in healthy people across ages. CDR3 length equals 15 residues. CDR1 is MNHEY, CDR2 SMNVEV, per germline (reference sequence). The use of a sample-barcoded 5' primer and a J-beta primer mix characterized a second PCR of 7 to 11 cycles. TCRdb analysed the 5' RACE reads with MiXCR anew, one entry per CDR3 protein. The sample yields roughly 1 million distinct CDR3 sequences, roughly a quarter seen once. A further study also used this sample, focusing on T cells of mothers and their children.

The rearrangement joins TRBV27 to TRBJ2-5; the D gene is possibly TRBD2 (6 bases). The J call may be incorrect, as the DNA end agrees better with TRBJ2-7. The specimen was blood. This receptor was obtained from a girl under 10 years old in good health. The DNA for the CDR3 is TGTGCCAGCAGCAAAGGAGGGGCGGTTTCCTACGAGCAGTACTTC. Amino acids: CASSKGGAVSYEQYF.